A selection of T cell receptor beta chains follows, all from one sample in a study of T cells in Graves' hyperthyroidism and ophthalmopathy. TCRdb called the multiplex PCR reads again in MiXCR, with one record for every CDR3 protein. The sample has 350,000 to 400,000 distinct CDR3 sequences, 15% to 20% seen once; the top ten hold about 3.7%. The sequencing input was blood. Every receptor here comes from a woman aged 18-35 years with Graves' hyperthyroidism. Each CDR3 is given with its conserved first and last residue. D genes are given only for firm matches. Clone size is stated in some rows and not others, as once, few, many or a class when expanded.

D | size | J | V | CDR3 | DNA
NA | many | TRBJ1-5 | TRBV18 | CASSPPGPLRDQPQHF | TGTGCCAGCTCACCACCGGGTCCCCTAAGGGATCAGCCCCAGCATTTT
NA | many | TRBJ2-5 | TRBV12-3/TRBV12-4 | CASTLRGQETQYF | TGTGCCAGCACTCTACGGGGTCAGGAGACCCAGTACTTC
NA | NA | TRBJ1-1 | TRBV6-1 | CASSGTMNTEAFF | TGTGCCAGCAGTGGAACCATGAACACTGAAGCTTTCTTT
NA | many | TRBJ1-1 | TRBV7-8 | CASSQSGGNTEAFF | TGTGCCAGCAGCCAGTCGGGAGGGAACACTGAAGCTTTCTTT
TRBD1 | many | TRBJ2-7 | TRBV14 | CASTVGTGVYEQYF | TGTGCCAGCACCGTCGGGACAGGGGTGTACGAGCAGTACTTC
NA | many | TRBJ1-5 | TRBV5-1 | CASSLGDKNQPQHF | TGCGCCAGCAGCCTAGGGGACAAGAATCAGCCCCAGCATTTT
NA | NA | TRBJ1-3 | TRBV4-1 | CASKLGAGSSGNTIYF | TGCGCCAGCAAACTCGGAGCAGGGAGCTCTGGAAACACCATATATTTT
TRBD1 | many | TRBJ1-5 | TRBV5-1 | CASRRCGLDRGNQPQHF | TGCGCCAGCAGAAGATGTGGCTTGGACAGGGGAAATCAGCCCCAGCATTTT
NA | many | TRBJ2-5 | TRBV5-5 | CASSVGWQRETQYF | TGTGCCAGCAGTGTTGGTTGGCAGAGGGAGACCCAGTACTTC
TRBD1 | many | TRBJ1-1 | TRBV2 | CASDVAPLGQGRSEAFF | TGTGCCAGCGACGTGGCCCCACTCGGACAGGGCCGCTCTGAAGCTTTCTTT
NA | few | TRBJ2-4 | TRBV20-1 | CSASAVSGGRYGIQYF | TGCAGTGCTTCCGCCGTTTCAGGCGGGCGCTATGGAATTCAGTACTTC
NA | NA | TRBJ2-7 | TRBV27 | CASSGNRQKRYEQYF | TGTGCCAGCAGTGGTAACCGACAGAAACGATACGAGCAGTACTTC
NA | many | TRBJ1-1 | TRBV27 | CASGPQGHTEAFF | TGTGCCAGCGGCCCGCAGGGACACACTGAAGCTTTCTTT
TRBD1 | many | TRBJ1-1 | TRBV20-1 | CSAVQGARTTEAFF | TGCAGTGCTGTACAGGGGGCCCGGACCACTGAAGCTTTCTTT
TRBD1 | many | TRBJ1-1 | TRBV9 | CASSEGGQPNTEAFF | TGTGCCAGCAGCGAGGGGGGACAGCCGAACACTGAAGCTTTCTTT
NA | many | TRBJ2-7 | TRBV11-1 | CASSSGEGSYEQYF | TGTGCCAGCTCCTCGGGAGAAGGGTCCTACGAGCAGTACTTC
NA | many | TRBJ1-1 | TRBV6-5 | CASVGGGVEAFF | TGTGCCAGCGTCGGAGGGGGAGTTGAAGCTTTCTTT
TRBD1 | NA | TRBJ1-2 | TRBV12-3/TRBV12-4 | CASSNRQGDYGYTF | TGTGCCAGCAGTAACCGACAGGGGGACTATGGCTACACCTTC
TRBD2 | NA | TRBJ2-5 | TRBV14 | CASSDAGTSGVETQYF | TGTGCCAGCAGCGACGCCGGGACTAGCGGGGTAGAGACCCAGTACTTC
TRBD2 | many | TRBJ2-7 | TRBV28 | CASSSYRLAGDLYEQYF | TGTGCCAGCAGTTCGTACCGGCTAGCGGGGGACCTCTACGAGCAGTACTTC
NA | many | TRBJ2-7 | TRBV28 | CASNTPGQYEQYF | TGTGCCAGCAACACTCCTGGACAGTACGAGCAGTACTTC
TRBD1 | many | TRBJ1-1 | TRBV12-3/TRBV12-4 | CASSGDRREAFF | TGTGCCAGCAGTGGGGACAGACGGGAAGCTTTCTTT
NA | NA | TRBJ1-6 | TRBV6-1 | CASSEWDIYSPLHF | TGTGCCAGCAGTGAATGGGACATTTATTCACCCCTCCACTTT
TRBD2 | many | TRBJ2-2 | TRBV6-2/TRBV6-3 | CASSYSGAGGTGELFF | TGTGCCAGCAGTTACTCGGGAGCGGGGGGCACCGGGGAGCTGTTTTTT
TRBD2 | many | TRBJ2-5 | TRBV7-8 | CASSNGLSGARQTQYF | TGTGCCAGCAGCAACGGACTAAGCGGGGCCCGGCAGACCCAGTACTTC
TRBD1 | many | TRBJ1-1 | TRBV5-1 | CASSLPRGLGTEAFF | TGCGCCAGCAGCTTGCCCAGGGGGCTGGGCACTGAAGCTTTCTTT
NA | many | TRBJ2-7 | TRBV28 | CASSFPTLYEQYF | TGTGCCAGCAGTTTTCCCACTCTTTACGAGCAGTACTTC
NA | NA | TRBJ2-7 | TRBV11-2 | CAISVSYEQYF | TGTGCCATCAGCGTCTCCTACGAGCAGTACTTC
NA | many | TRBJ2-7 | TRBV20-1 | CSASEAGQSYEQYF | TGCAGTGCTAGTGAGGCGGGACAGTCCTACGAGCAGTACTTC
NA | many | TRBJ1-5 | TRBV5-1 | CASSFGVGNQPQHF | TGCGCCAGCAGCTTCGGTGTTGGCAATCAGCCCCAGCATTTT
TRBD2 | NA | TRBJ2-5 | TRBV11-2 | CASSLLGLAGGQETQYF | TGTGCCAGCAGCTTGCTGGGACTAGCGGGGGGCCAAGAGACCCAGTACTTC
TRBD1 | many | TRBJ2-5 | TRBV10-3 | CAIRMTGGEETQYF | TGTGCCATCAGGATGACAGGGGGCGAAGAGACCCAGTACTTC
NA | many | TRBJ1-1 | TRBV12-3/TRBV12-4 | CASSFGGLNTEAFF | TGTGCCAGCAGTTTCGGGGGATTGAACACTGAAGCTTTCTTT
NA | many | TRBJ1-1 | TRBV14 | CASSLQQLGGTEAFF | TGTGCCAGCAGCCTACAACAGCTAGGGGGGACTGAAGCTTTCTTT
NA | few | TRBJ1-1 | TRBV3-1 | CASSLLGLEAFF | TGTGCCAGCAGCCTACTGGGGCTTGAAGCTTTCTTT
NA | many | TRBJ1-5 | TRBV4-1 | CASSQDPLGGLSNQPQHF | TGCGCCAGCAGCCAAGATCCACTTGGAGGGCTTAGCAATCAGCCCCAGCATTTT
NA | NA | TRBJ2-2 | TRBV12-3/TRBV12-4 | CASAMEDNTGELFF | TGTGCCTCCGCGATGGAGGACAACACCGGGGAGCTGTTTTTT
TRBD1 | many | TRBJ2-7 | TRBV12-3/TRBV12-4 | CASATNRGLGEQYF | TGTGCCAGCGCCACTAACAGGGGGCTCGGGGAGCAGTACTTC
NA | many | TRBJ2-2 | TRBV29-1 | CSVEYTGELFF | TGCAGCGTAGAATACACCGGGGAGCTGTTTTTT
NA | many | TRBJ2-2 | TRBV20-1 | CSNSHNTGELFF | TGCAGCAACTCTCACAACACCGGGGAGCTGTTTTTT
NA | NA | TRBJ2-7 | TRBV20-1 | CSARDPGSGYEQYF | TGCAGTGCTAGAGATCCCGGGAGCGGGTACGAGCAGTACTTC
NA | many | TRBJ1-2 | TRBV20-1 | CSASTDTQGRGYTF | TGCAGTGCCAGCACCGACACGCAAGGTCGAGGCTACACCTTC